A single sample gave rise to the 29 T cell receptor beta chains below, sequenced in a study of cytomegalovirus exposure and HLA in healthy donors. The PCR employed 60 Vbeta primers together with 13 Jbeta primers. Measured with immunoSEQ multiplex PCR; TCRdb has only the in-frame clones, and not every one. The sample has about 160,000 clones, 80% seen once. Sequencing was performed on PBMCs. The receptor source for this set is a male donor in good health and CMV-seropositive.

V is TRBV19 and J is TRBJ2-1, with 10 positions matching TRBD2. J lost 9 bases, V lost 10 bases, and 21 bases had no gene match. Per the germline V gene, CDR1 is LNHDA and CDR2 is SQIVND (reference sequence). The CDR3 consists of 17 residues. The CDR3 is CATLKGASGSRFGEQFF. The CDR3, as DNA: TGTGCCACCTTAAAAGGGGCTAGCGGGAGTCGGTTCGGTGAGCAGTTCTTC. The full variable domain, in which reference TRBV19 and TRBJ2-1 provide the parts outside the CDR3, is DGGITQSPKYLFRKEGQNVTLSCEQNLNHDAMYWYRQDPGQGLRLIYYSQIVNDFQKGDIAEGYSVSREKKESFPLTVTSAQKNPTAFYLCATLKGASGSRFGEQFFGPGTRLTVL.

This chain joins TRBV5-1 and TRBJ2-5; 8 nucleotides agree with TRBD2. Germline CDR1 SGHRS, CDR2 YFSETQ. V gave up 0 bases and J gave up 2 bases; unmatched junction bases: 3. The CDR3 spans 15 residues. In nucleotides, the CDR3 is TGCGCCAGCAGCTTGGGACTAGCGAGTCAAGAGACCCAGTACTTC. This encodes CASSLGLASQETQYF.

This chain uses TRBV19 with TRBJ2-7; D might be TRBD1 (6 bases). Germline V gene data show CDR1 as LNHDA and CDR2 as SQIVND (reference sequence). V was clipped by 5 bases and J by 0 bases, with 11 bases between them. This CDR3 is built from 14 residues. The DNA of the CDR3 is TGTGCCAGTAGTGACAGGACAAACTCCTACGAGCAGTACTTC. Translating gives CASSDRTNSYEQYF.

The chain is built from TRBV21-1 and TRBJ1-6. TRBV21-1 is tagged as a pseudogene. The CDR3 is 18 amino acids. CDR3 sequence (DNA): TGTGCCAGCAGCAAAGGCGGGAGCTCGAGCTCCTATAATTCACCCCTCCACTTT. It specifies CASSKGGSSSSYNSPLHF.

The CDR3 DNA is TGTGCCAGCAGCAGTCAGGGTCAGCCCCAGCATTTT. Translated, it gives CASSSQGQPQHF. This rearrangement joins TRBV28 to TRBJ1-5, with D possibly being TRBD1 (5 bases). V shed 6 bases and J shed 6 bases, with 9 bases lying between them. From germline, CDR1 is MDHEN and CDR2 SYDVKM. This CDR3 spans 12 amino acids.

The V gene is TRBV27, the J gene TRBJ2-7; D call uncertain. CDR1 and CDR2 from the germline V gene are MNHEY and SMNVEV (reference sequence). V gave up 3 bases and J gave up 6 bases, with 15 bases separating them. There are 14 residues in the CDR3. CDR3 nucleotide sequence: TGTGCCAGCAGTTTCGACATCAGGCTGAGCGAGCAGTACTTC. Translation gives CASSFDIRLSEQYF.

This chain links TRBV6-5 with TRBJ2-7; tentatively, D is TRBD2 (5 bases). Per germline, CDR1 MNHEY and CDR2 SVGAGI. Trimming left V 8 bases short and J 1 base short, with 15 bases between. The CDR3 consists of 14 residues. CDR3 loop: CASGISGVSYEQYF. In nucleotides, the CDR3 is TGTGCCAGCGGGATCTCCGGGGTATCCTACGAGCAGTACTTC.

The CDR3 DNA sequence: TGTGCCAGCAGGGGCAACCTTGCTGAAGCTTTCTTT. Its protein product is CASRGNLAEAFF. V gene TRBV25-1 combines with J gene TRBJ1-1; D remains unclear. The CDR3 spans 12 residues. Trimming cost V 6 bases and J 6 bases, with 11 bases left between them. Per the germline V gene, CDR1 is MGHDK and CDR2 is SYGVNS.

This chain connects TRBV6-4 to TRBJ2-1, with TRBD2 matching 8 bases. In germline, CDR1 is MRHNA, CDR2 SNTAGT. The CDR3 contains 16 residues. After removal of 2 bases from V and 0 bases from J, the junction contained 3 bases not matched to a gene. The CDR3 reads CASSDEAGVSYNEQFF. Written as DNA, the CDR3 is TGTGCCAGCAGTGACGAAGCGGGAGTCTCCTACAATGAGCAGTTCTTC.

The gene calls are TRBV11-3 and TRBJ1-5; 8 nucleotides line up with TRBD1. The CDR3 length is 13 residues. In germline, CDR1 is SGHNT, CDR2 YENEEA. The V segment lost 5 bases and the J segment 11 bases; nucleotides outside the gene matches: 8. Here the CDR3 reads CASSLDREWTQHF. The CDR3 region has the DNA TGTGCCAGCAGCCTGGACAGGGAATGGACCCAGCATTTT.

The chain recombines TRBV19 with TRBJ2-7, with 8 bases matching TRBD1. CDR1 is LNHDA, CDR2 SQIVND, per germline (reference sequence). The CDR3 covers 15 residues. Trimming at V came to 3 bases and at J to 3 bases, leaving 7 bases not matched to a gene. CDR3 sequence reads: CASSIPGRGLYEQYF. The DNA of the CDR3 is TGTGCCAGTAGTATCCCCGGCAGGGGGCTCTACGAGCAGTACTTC.

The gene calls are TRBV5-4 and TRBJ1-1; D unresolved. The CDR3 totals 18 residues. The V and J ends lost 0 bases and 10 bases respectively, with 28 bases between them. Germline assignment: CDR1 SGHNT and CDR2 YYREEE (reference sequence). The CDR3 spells CASSLVQDGPGHLAGAFF. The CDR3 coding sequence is TGTGCCAGCAGCTTGGTGCAGGATGGGCCTGGCCACCTAGCCGGAGCTTTCTTT.

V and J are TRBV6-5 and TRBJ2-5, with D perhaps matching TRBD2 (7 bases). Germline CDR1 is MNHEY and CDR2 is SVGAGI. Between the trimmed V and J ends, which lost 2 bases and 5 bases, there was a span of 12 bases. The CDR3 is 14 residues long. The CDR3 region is CASSYNGGQETQYF. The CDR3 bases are TGTGCCAGCAGTTACAACGGGGGGCAGGAGACCCAGTACTTC.

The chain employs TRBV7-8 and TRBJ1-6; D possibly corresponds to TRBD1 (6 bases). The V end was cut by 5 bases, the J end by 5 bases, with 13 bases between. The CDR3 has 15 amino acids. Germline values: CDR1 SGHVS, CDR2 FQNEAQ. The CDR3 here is CASSPSTGNNSPLHF. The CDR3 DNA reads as TGTGCCAGCAGCCCCAGCACAGGGAATAATTCACCCCTCCACTTT.

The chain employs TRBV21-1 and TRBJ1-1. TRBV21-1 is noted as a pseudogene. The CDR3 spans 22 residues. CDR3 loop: CASSEITPGRRGGRVSGAEAFF. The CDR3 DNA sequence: TGTGCCAGCAGCGAAATTACCCCCGGCCGCCGGGGAGGGAGGGTCTCAGGGGCTGAAGCTTTCTTT.

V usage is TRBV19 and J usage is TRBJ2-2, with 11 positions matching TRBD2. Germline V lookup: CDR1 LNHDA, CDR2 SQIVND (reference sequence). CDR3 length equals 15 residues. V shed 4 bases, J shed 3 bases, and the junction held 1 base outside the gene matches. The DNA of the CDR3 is TGTGCCAGTAGTAGGACTAGCGGGTACACCGGGGAGCTGTTTTTT. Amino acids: CASSRTSGYTGELFF.

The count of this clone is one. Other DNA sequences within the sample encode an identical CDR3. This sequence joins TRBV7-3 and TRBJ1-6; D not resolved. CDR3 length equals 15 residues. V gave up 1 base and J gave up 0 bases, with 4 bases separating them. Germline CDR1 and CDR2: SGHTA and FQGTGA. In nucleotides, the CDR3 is TGTGCCAGCAGCTTAAGCGGCTCCTATAATTCACCCCTCCACTTT. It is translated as CASSLSGSYNSPLHF.

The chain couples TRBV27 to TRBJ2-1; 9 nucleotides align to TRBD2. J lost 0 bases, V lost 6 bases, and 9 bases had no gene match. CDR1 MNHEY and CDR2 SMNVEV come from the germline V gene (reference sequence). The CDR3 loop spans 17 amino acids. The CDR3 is CASSPLGSGSSYNEQFF. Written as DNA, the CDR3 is TGTGCCAGCAGCCCCCTCGGTAGCGGGAGCTCCTACAATGAGCAGTTCTTC.

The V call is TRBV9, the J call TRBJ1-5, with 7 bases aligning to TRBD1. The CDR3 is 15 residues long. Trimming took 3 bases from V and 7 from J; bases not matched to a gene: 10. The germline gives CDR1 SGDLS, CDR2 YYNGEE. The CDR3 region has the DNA TGTGCCAGCAGCGGAGGGGGCTTTATAGGCCAGCCCCAGCATTTT. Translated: CASSGGGFIGQPQHF.

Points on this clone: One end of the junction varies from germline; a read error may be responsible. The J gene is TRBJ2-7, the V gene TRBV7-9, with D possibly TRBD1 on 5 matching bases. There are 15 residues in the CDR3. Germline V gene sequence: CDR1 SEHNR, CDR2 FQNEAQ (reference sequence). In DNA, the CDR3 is TGTTCCAGCAGCCCCAGGGAACTCCGACCCTACGAGCAGTACTTC. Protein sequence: CSSSPRELRPYEQYF.

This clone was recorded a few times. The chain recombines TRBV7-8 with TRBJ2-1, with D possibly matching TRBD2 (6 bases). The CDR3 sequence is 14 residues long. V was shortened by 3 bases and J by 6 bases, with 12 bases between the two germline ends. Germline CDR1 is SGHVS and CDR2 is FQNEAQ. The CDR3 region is CASSFRDWGNEQFF. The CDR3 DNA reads TGTGCCAGCAGCTTCCGGGACTGGGGCAATGAGCAGTTCTTC.

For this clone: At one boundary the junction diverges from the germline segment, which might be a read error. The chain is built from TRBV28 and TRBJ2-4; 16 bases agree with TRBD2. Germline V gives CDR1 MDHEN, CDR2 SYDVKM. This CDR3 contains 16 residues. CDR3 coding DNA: TGTGCCAGCAGTCATACCCGGGGACTAGCGGGAGGGTTGGCGCACTTC. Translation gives CASSHTRGLAGGLAHF.

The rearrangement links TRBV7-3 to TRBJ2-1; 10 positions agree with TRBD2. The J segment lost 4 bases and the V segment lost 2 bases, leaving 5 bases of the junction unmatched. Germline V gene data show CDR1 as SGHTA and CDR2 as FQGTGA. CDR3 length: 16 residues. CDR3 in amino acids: CASSLSAAGGYNEQFF. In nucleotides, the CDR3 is TGTGCCAGCAGCTTATCCGCAGCGGGAGGGTACAATGAGCAGTTCTTC.

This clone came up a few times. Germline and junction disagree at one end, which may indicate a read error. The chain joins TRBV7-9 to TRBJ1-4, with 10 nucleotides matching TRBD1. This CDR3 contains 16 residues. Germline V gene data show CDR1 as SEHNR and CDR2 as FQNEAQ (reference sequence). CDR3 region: CSSSHHETGGGEKLFF. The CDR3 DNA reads TGTTCCAGCAGCCACCATGAGACAGGGGGCGGTGAAAAACTGTTTTTT.

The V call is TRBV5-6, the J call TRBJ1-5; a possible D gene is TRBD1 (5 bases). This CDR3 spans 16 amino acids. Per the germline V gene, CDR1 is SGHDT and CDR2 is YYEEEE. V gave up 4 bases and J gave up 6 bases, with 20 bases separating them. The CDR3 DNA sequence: TGTGCCAGCAGCCAGCTTGGTTCGGGGGGAGGTCAGCCCCAGCATTTT. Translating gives CASSQLGSGGGQPQHF.

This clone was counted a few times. The CDR3 here is CASSQHRSGNTGELFF. The CDR3 DNA reads TGCGCCAGCAGCCAGCACCGTAGCGGGAACACCGGGGAGCTGTTTTTT. The V call is TRBV4-1, the J call TRBJ2-2; D is possibly TRBD2 (6 bases). The CDR3 contains 16 residues. Trimming shortened V by 3 bases and J by 1 base, and 12 bases separated the two germline ends. The germline CDR1 and CDR2 sequences are MGHRA and YSYEKL.

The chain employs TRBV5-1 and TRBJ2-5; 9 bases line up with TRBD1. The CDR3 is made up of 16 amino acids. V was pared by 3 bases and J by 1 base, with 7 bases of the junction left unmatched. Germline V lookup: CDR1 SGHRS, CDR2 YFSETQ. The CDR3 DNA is TGCGCCAGCAGCTGGACGGGACAGGGTTCCCAAGAGACCCAGTACTTC. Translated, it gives CASSWTGQGSQETQYF. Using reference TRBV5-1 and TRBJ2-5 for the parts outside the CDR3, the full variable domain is KAGVTQTPRYLIKTRGQQVTLSCSPISGHRSVSWYQQTPGQGLQFLFEYFSETQRNKGNFPGRFSGRQFSNSRSEMNVSTLELGDSALYLCASSWTGQGSQETQYFGPGTRLLVL.

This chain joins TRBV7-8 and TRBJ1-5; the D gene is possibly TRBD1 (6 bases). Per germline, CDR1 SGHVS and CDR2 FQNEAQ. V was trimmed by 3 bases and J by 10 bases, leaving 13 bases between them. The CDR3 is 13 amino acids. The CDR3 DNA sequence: TGTGCCAGCAGCTTGGCACAGGGTCGACCCCAGCATTTT. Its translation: CASSLAQGRPQHF.

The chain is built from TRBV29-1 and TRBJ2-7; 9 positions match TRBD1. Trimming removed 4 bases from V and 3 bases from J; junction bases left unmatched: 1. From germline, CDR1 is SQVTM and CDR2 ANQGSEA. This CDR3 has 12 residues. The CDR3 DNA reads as TGCAGCGTTGTGGGACAGGGCTACGAGCAGTACTTC. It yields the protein CSVVGQGYEQYF.